One and the same sample provided the 23 T cell receptor beta chains below, sequenced in a study of T cells in Graves' hyperthyroidism and ophthalmopathy. The CDR3 regions of TCR beta were amplified from RNA transcripts. The HTBI primer set served for first-round RT-PCR of the TCR CDR3. TCRdb recomputed calls from the multiplex PCR reads with MiXCR, one row per CDR3 protein. The table lists hundreds of thousands of distinct CDR3 sequences, roughly 19% of them singletons. The sequenced sample consisted of blood. The receptors stem from a man aged 50 to 60 with Graves' ophthalmopathy.

The chain links TRBV7-8 to TRBJ1-1, with D maybe TRBD1 (6 bases). The CDR3 length is 14 residues. Trimming cost V 6 bases and J 1 base, with 12 bases left between them. Per germline, CDR1 SGHVS and CDR2 FQNEAQ. CDR3: CASRFQTGNTEAFF. The CDR3 region has the DNA TGTGCCAGCAGATTTCAGACAGGGAACACTGAAGCTTTCTTT. The full variable domain, completed using reference TRBV7-8 and TRBJ1-1, is GAGVSQSPRYKVAKRGQDVALRCDPISGHVSLFWYQQALGQGPEFLTYFQNEAQLDKSGLPSDRFFAERPEGSVSTLKIQRTQQEDSAVYLCASRFQTGNTEAFFGQGTRLTVV.

The chain recombines TRBV5-1 with TRBJ1-4; no definite D call. The CDR3 contains 15 residues. Trimming removed 4 bases at V and 7 bases at J, with 17 bases between. The germline gives CDR1 SGHRS, CDR2 YFSETQ. The CDR3 is CASSRTGQELEKLFF. The CDR3 nucleotides are TGCGCCAGCAGCCGCACCGGCCAAGAACTTGAAAAACTGTTTTTT.

In this sample, this clonotype turned up a few times. V is TRBV27 and J is TRBJ2-6; 9 bases are shared with TRBD1. The CDR3 runs 15 residues. J was trimmed by 0 bases and V by 10 bases; bases with no gene match: 4. Germline V gene lookup returns CDR1 MNHEY and CDR2 SMNVEV (reference sequence). The CDR3 nucleotides are TGTGCCACAGGACAGGGGATCTCTGGGGCCAACGTCCTGACTTTC. Residues: CATGQGISGANVLTF.

This chain links TRBV19 with TRBJ2-1; D is undetermined. The CDR3 is made up of 14 amino acids. Germline V gene sequence: CDR1 LNHDA, CDR2 SQIVND (reference sequence). Trimming cost V 5 bases and J 13 bases, with 21 bases left between them. In DNA, the CDR3 is TGTGCCAGTAGTCCTCAATCTAGTTCCCGCATACAGTTCTTC. Protein: CASSPQSSSRIQFF.

The chain is built from TRBV10-3 and TRBJ1-1; no clear D. CDR1 and CDR2 (germline): ENHRY, SYGVKD. CDR3 size: 13 residues. Trimming stripped 0 bases from V and 6 bases from J, with 8 bases between. The CDR3 DNA reads TGTGCCATCAGTGAGTCTAATAGACCTGAAGCTTTCTTT. Encoded protein: CAISESNRPEAFF.

This clonotype was counted at least ten times. The V call is TRBV5-1, the J call TRBJ2-1, with 11 bases matching TRBD2. With 7 bases clipped from V and 8 bases from J, the junction kept 8 bases outside the gene matches. Germline V gene data show CDR1 as SGHRS and CDR2 as YFSETQ. This CDR3 has 14 amino acids. The CDR3 here is CASASGRPRDEQFF. DNA of the CDR3: TGCGCCAGCGCTAGCGGGAGGCCTAGGGATGAGCAGTTCTTC.

This sequence joins TRBV5-1 and TRBJ1-6; 7 bases are a match to TRBD1. V gave up 1 base and J gave up 10 bases; unmatched junction bases: 11. The CDR3 sequence is 16 residues long. Germline assignment: CDR1 SGHRS and CDR2 YFSETQ. As DNA, the CDR3 is TGCGCCAGCAGCTTGACGGGGCGGGACAGTTGGTCACCCCTCCACTTT. Translation: CASSLTGRDSWSPLHF.

This clonotype was recorded at least ten times. The chain joins TRBV28 to TRBJ2-7; 10 nucleotides line up with TRBD2. Trimming cost V 3 bases and J 5 bases; bases outside gene matches: 7. Germline assignment: CDR1 MDHEN and CDR2 SYDVKM. The CDR3 consists of 15 residues. The CDR3 sequence: CASSFLSGRVNEQYF. The CDR3 DNA follows: TGTGCCAGCAGTTTCCTAAGCGGGAGGGTCAACGAGCAGTACTTC.

This clonotype has a count of ten or more. J is TRBJ1-2 and V is TRBV7-9; D is ambiguous. From germline, CDR1 is SEHNR and CDR2 FQNEAQ (reference sequence). V was trimmed by 3 bases and J by 3 bases, leaving 11 bases between them. This CDR3 has 14 amino acids. The CDR3 reads CASSFESSDYGYTF. CDR3 coding DNA: TGTGCCAGCAGCTTCGAGAGTTCGGACTATGGCTACACCTTC.

This sequence joins TRBV6-2 or TRBV6-3 and TRBJ2-3; 9 bases line up with TRBD2. V lost 4 bases, J lost 1 base, and 6 bases stayed unmatched. This CDR3 comprises 16 residues. From germline, CDR1 is MNHEY and CDR2 SVGEGT. DNA for the CDR3: TGTGCCAGCAGTTGGGGATGGACTAGCGGCACAGATACGCAGTATTTT. Protein: CASSWGWTSGTDTQYF.

J is TRBJ2-5 and V is TRBV14, with 10 bases fitting TRBD2. With V trimmed by 0 bases and J by 0 bases, 4 bases remained unmatched. This CDR3 is 17 amino acids long. Germline V gene sequence: CDR1 SGHDN, CDR2 FVKESK. The CDR3, as DNA: TGTGCCAGCAGCCAAGAACTAGCGGGATCGTACCAAGAGACCCAGTACTTC. This translates into CASSQELAGSYQETQYF.

In this sample, this clonotype turned up many times. The chain has TRBV28 and TRBJ1-5; 8 bases are shared with TRBD1. Germline CDR1 is MDHEN and CDR2 is SYDVKM. This CDR3 spans 15 amino acids. The trim removed 5 bases at V and 3 bases at J, leaving 6 bases unmatched. CDR3 coding DNA: TGTGCCAGCAGTCCGCGGGACAGGTCCAATCAGCCCCAGCATTTT. This translates into CASSPRDRSNQPQHF.

Many counts were recorded for this clonotype. The chain carries TRBV11-2 and TRBJ2-7, with 8 bases aligning to TRBD2. This CDR3 region has 16 residues. Germline-derived CDR1 and CDR2 are SGHAT and FQNNGV. After removal of 5 bases from V and 2 bases from J, the junction contained 11 bases not matched to a gene. CDR3 sequence reads: CASSDVAGGRPYEQYF. The CDR3 DNA reads TGTGCCAGCAGCGACGTGGCGGGAGGTAGACCCTACGAGCAGTACTTC.

V and J are TRBV6-6 and TRBJ1-4, with a tentative D call TRBD1 (5 bases). The germline CDR1 and CDR2 sequences are MNHNY and SVGAGI (reference sequence). CDR3 length: 15 residues. V was shortened by 0 bases and J by 6 bases, with 11 bases between the two germline ends. The CDR3 here is CASSYSNRPDEKLFF. The CDR3 DNA is TGTGCCAGCAGTTACTCGAACAGGCCTGATGAAAAACTGTTTTTT.

The chain uses TRBV10-2 and TRBJ1-1; maybe TRBD1 (5 bases). CDR3 size: 14 residues. V dropped 2 bases and J dropped 5 bases, with 12 bases sitting between them. CDR1 WSHSY and CDR2 SAAADI come from the germline V gene. In nucleotides, the CDR3 is TGCGCCAGCAGTGAGGTTGGGGCAAGGACTGAAGCTTTCTTT. It specifies CASSEVGARTEAFF.

This clonotype appeared many times. The chain recombines TRBV6-1 with TRBJ1-6, with TRBD1 matching over 10 bases. Germline CDR1 MNHNS, CDR2 SASEGT. The ends lost 4 bases at V and 9 bases at J; junction bases unmatched: 0. This CDR3 is built from 13 residues. The CDR3 reads CASSGQGASPLHF. In DNA form, the CDR3 reads TGTGCCAGCAGTGGACAGGGGGCTTCACCCCTCCACTTT.

The rearrangement joins TRBV28 to TRBJ1-1, with D unclear. The CDR3 has 11 residues. The V end was cut by 8 bases, the J end by 5 bases, with 9 bases between. CDR1 is MDHEN and CDR2 is SYDVKM in the germline V gene. CDR3 in amino acids: CASSSWTEAFF. The CDR3 nucleotides are TGTGCCAGCTCGTCGTGGACTGAAGCTTTCTTT.

This clonotype turned up a few times. The chain recombines TRBV28 with TRBJ2-1; possibly TRBD1 for D (6 bases). The germline V gene encodes CDR1 MDHEN and CDR2 SYDVKM. The CDR3 covers 13 residues. The ends were cut back, 5 bases at V and 9 bases at J, with 14 bases in the middle. The CDR3: CASSPTGYREQFF. The CDR3 DNA reads TGTGCCAGCAGTCCCACAGGGTATCGTGAGCAGTTCTTC.

J is TRBJ2-7 and V is TRBV28; TRBD2 agrees at 7 bases. There are 17 residues in the CDR3. J lost 3 bases, V lost 5 bases, and 16 bases had no gene match. Germline V gene sequence: CDR1 MDHEN, CDR2 SYDVKM. The CDR3 sequence: CASSPPTLRSGFYEQYF. The CDR3 coding sequence is TGTGCCAGCAGTCCTCCAACCCTACGTAGCGGGTTCTACGAGCAGTACTTC.

In its sample, this clonotype was seen many times. The rearrangement joins TRBV28 to TRBJ2-7; TRBD1 aligns across 9 bases. In germline, CDR1 is MDHEN, CDR2 SYDVKM. The CDR3 consists of 16 residues. With V trimmed by 5 bases and J by 3 bases, 11 bases remained unmatched. CDR3: CASSPPTGGPLYEQYF. CDR3 nucleotides: TGTGCCAGCAGTCCTCCGACAGGGGGTCCCCTCTACGAGCAGTACTTC. The full variable domain, completed using reference TRBV28 and TRBJ2-7, is DVKVTQSSRYLVKRTGEKVFLECVQDMDHENMFWYRQDPGLGLRLIYFSYDVKMKEKGDIPEGYSVSREKKERFSLILESASTNQTSMYLCASSPPTGGPLYEQYFGPGTRLTVT.

This clonotype has ten or more counts. The chain combines TRBV5-1 with TRBJ1-2; no firm D call. The V and J ends lost 4 bases and 0 bases respectively, with 16 bases between them. The CDR3 has 16 amino acids. Germline V gene data show CDR1 as SGHRS and CDR2 as YFSETQ. The CDR3 DNA reads as TGCGCCAGCAGCCTGGCCGGGATGCTAGCTAACTATGGCTACACCTTC. It translates to CASSLAGMLANYGYTF.

This clonotype was recorded a few times. The chain links TRBV6-1 to TRBJ2-1; 9 bases map to TRBD1. The CDR3 has 19 residues. CDR1 is MNHNS, CDR2 SASEGT, per germline. V trimming: 1 base; J trimming: 9 bases; junction bases outside the gene matches: 19. The CDR3 sequence: CASSEGRGQGHSIRAEQFF. CDR3 sequence (DNA): TGTGCCAGCAGTGAAGGTCGGGGACAGGGCCACTCAATCAGGGCTGAGCAGTTCTTC.

Turning to this clonotype: Given a much more abundant clone one base away, this may be a read error. The chain is built from TRBV20-1 and TRBJ2-7; D remains ambiguous. The CDR3 sequence is 13 residues long. V lost 4 bases and J lost 6, with 16 bases in between. Germline loops: CDR1 DFQATT, CDR2 SNEGSKA (reference sequence). The DNA of the CDR3 is TGCAGTGCTATCAAATTGCCGCCCCTCGAGCAGTACTTC. Translated, it gives CSAIKLPPLEQYF.